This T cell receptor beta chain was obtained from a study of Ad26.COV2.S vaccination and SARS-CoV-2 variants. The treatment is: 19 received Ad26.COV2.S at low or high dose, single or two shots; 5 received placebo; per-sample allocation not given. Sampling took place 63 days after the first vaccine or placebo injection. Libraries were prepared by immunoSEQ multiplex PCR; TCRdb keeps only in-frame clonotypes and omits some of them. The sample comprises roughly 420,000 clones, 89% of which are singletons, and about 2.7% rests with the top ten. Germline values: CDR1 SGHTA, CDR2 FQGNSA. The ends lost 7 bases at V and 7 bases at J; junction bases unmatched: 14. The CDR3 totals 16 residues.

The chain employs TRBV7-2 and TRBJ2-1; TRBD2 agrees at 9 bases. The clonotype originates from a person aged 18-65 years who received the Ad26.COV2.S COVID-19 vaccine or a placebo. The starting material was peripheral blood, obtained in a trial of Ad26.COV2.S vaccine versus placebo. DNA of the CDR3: TGTGCCAGCACCCTTCAGCCGGGACTAGCTACGAATGAGCAGTTCTTC. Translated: CASTLQPGLATNEQFF.